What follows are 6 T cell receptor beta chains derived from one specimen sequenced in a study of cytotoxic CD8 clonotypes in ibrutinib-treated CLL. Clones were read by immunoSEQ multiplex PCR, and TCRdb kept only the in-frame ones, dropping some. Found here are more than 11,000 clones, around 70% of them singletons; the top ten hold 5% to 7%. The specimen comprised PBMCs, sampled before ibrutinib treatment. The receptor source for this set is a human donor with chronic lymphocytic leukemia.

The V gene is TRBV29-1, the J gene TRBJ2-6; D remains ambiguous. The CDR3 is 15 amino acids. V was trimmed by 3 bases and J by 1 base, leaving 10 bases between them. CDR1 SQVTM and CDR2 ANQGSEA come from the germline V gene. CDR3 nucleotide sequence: TGCAGCGTTGAGGGGTGGGGATCTGGGGCCAACGTCCTGACTTTC. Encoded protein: CSVEGWGSGANVLTF.

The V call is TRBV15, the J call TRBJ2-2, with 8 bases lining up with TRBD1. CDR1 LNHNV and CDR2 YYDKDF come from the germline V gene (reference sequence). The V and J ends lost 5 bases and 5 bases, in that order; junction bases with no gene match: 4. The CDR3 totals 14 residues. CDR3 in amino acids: CATSGQGWTGELFF. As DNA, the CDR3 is TGTGCCACCAGCGGACAGGGCTGGACCGGGGAGCTGTTTTTT.

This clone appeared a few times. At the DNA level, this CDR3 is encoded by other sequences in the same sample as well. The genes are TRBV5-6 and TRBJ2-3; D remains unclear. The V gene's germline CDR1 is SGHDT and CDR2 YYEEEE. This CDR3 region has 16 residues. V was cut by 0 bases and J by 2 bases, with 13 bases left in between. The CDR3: CASSLGLAELTDTQYF. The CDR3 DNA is TGTGCCAGCAGCTTGGGGTTAGCAGAACTCACAGATACGCAGTATTTT.

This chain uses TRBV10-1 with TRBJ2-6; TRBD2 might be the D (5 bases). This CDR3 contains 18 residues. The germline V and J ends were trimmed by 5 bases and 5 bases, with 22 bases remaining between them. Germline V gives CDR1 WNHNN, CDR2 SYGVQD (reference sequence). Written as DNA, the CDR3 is TGCGCCAGCAGTCCGGGGAAAGATCGCACAAATCGGGCCAACGTCCTGACTTTC. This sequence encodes CASSPGKDRTNRANVLTF.

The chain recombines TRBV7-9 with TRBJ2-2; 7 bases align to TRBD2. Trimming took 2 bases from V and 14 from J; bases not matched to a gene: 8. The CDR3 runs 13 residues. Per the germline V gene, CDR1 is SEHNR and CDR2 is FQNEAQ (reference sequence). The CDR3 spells CASSLSGAWALFF. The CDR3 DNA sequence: TGTGCCAGCAGCTTAAGCGGGGCCTGGGCCCTGTTTTTT.

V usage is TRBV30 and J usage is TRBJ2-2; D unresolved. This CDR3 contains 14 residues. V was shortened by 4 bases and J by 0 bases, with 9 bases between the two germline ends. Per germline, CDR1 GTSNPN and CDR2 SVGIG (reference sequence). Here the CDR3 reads CAWIRQTNTGELFF. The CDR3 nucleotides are TGTGCCTGGATTCGTCAAACGAACACCGGGGAGCTGTTTTTT.